This TCR beta chain emerged from a study of OX40 agonist ivuxolimab in advanced cancers. Looking at the study overall: Among those enrolled, mean age was roughly 55 years (range about 23 to 90) and 75% to 85% were male.

CDR1 is GTSNPN and CDR2 is SVGIG in the germline V gene (reference sequence). The CDR3 sequence is 17 residues long. V was cut by 0 bases and J by 5 bases, with 19 bases left in between. Sequenced by immunoSEQ multiplex PCR; TCRdb stores in-frame clones only, minus some. The sample shows around 70,000 clones, roughly 86% of them seen only once. This chain connects TRBV30 to TRBJ1-4, with D perhaps matching TRBD1 (6 bases). This sample comprised CD4+ or CD8+ T cells sorted from blood, obtained in a trial of the OX40 agonist ivuxolimab. This receptor was identified in an adult with an advanced solid tumor such as melanoma, head and neck, liver or kidney cancer. CDR3 in amino acids: CAWSVARVYGQNEKLFF. The CDR3 DNA sequence: TGTGCCTGGAGTGTGGCCAGGGTGTACGGACAGAATGAAAAACTGTTTTTT.